Sequencing of this T cell receptor beta chain was carried out in a study of CD8+ T cells in alopecia areata. Isolated RNA was reverse transcribed into cDNA used as the sequencing template. Sequenced by immunoSEQ multiplex PCR; TCRdb stores in-frame clones only, minus some. This table has some 110,000 clones, 55% to 70% appearing once. T lymphocytes (CD4+ and CD8+) were sorted from PBMCs. Study results and limitations: Sequences from scalp samples also cover resident alphabeta T cells of normal skin. Especially in alopecia totalis/universalis, lesional scalp showed greater clonality than normal scalp did.

The germline CDR1 and CDR2 sequences are SGHRS and YFSETQ. This CDR3 spans 14 amino acids. Trimming pared 3 bases from V and 6 bases from J, leaving 13 bases between. With regard to this clone: Its antigen is as yet unknown.

The sample taken for sequencing was CD4+ T cells sorted from blood. The rearrangement joins TRBV5-1 to TRBJ2-1; D tentatively fits TRBD1 or TRBD2 (5 bases each). This TCR came from a human donor in good health. CDR3 residues: CASSSGPSFNEQFF. CDR3 bases: TGCGCCAGCAGCTCGGGACCTTCTTTCAATGAGCAGTTCTTC.